The following is a T cell receptor (beta chain) sequence with its context. The antigen remains undetermined. The CDR3 loop spans 13 amino acids. Germline lookup yields CDR1 DFQATT and CDR2 SNEGSKA (reference sequence). V was cut by 6 bases and J by 7 bases, with 19 bases left in between. These data come from a study of T cell repertoires in cytomegalovirus infection. Study details: Newly reported HLA-C-restricted and thoroughly characterized HLA-B-restricted CMV epitopes were employed. Shared public TCR beta signatures pointed to both CMV infection and a matching HLA type. Broader study findings: Clonotype analysis showed dominance of the ex vivo response by HLA-C-restricted CMV-specific TCR beta clonotypes.

TCRdb recomputed calls from the reads with MiXCR, one row per CDR3 protein. There are around 69,000 distinct CDR3 sequences in the sample; around 28% occur only once, and 59% lies in the top ten. Sample: CD8+ T cells from cultured PBMCs, taken from culture after CMV antigen stimulation. This receptor was obtained from a human donor in good health (CMV status not recorded). Some clones in this sample may be carry-over from other donors' samples. J is TRBJ2-7 and V is TRBV20-1, with D perhaps matching TRBD1 or TRBD2 (6 bases each). The CDR3 DNA follows: TGCAGTGCACCGGCGCAGGGGAGGCGGGAGCAGTACTTC. Its protein product is CSAPAQGRREQYF.